The rows below give T cell receptor beta chains drawn from one sample of a study of CD8 T cells in ankylosing spondylitis. A single record per CDR3 protein comes from TCRdb applying MiXCR to the 5' RACE reads. The sample yields around 180,000 distinct CDR3 sequences, approximately 12% seen once. Sample: blood, either unsorted or a sorted T cell fraction (not recorded which). Every receptor here comes from a female donor with ankylosing spondylitis or in good health (not recorded which). Each CDR3 is given with its conserved first and last residue. Each record gives: CDR3 protein, CDR3 DNA, J gene, CDR3 length, V gene, D gene, clone size. A D gene is named only where the DNA matches it firmly. Expanded clones are given a class, and other clones once, few, many or no size at all.

CDR3aa: CASAINEQYF
CDR3nt: TGTGCCAGCGCGATCAACGAGCAGTACTTC
j_gene: TRBJ2-7
len: 10
v_gene: TRBV25-1
d_gene: -
abundance: few

CDR3aa: CATSDPSGRDTDTQYF
CDR3nt: TGTGCCACCAGTGATCCAAGCGGGAGAGACACAGATACGCAGTATTTT
j_gene: TRBJ2-3
len: 16
v_gene: TRBV24-1
d_gene: TRBD2
abundance: many

CDR3aa: CASSWQGRGTEAFF
CDR3nt: TGTGCCAGCAGCTGGCAGGGTCGGGGTACTGAAGCTTTCTTT
j_gene: TRBJ1-1
len: 14
v_gene: TRBV5-6
d_gene: -
abundance: many

CDR3aa: CASRDRGRTGELFF
CDR3nt: TGTGCCAGCAGAGACAGGGGGAGGACCGGGGAGCTGTTTTTT
j_gene: TRBJ2-2
len: 14
v_gene: TRBV12-3/TRBV12-4
d_gene: TRBD1
abundance: many

CDR3aa: CSARGGASNQPQHF
CDR3nt: TGCAGTGCTAGAGGAGGGGCGAGCAATCAGCCCCAGCATTTT
j_gene: TRBJ1-5
len: 14
v_gene: TRBV20-1
d_gene: -
abundance: many

CDR3aa: CASRAGSPYNEQFF
CDR3nt: TGTGCCAGCAGGGCAGGGTCTCCCTACAATGAGCAGTTCTTC
j_gene: TRBJ2-1
len: 14
v_gene: TRBV27
d_gene: -
abundance: many

CDR3aa: CASSFSVSSYNEQFF
CDR3nt: TGTGCCAGCAGTTTTTCTGTGAGCTCCTACAATGAGCAGTTCTTC
j_gene: TRBJ2-1
len: 15
v_gene: TRBV12-3/TRBV12-4
d_gene: -
abundance: -

CDR3aa: CATSETGGRPEAFF
CDR3nt: TGTGCCACCAGTGAGACAGGGGGGAGGCCTGAAGCTTTCTTT
j_gene: TRBJ1-1
len: 14
v_gene: TRBV24-1
d_gene: TRBD1
abundance: many

CDR3aa: CASSTLTGALFF
CDR3nt: TGTGCCAGCAGCACCCTTACAGGGGCGCTGTTTTTT
j_gene: TRBJ1-4
len: 12
v_gene: TRBV11-3
d_gene: TRBD1
abundance: -

CDR3aa: CASSTRKVIYNEQFF
CDR3nt: TGTGCCAGCAGCACCAGGAAAGTCATCTACAATGAGCAGTTCTTC
j_gene: TRBJ2-1
len: 15
v_gene: TRBV7-2
d_gene: -
abundance: many

CDR3aa: CASSQGPRDWLNNEQFF
CDR3nt: TGTGCCAGCAGCCAAGGCCCCCGGGACTGGCTTAACAATGAGCAGTTCTTC
j_gene: TRBJ2-1
len: 17
v_gene: TRBV4-2
d_gene: -
abundance: few

CDR3aa: CASTGVRDTQYF
CDR3nt: TGTGCCAGCACGGGAGTTAGAGATACGCAGTATTTT
j_gene: TRBJ2-3
len: 12
v_gene: TRBV12-3/TRBV12-4
d_gene: -
abundance: many

CDR3aa: CASSQDSVYEQYF
CDR3nt: TGTGCCAGCAGCCAAGATTCTGTCTACGAGCAGTACTTC
j_gene: TRBJ2-7
len: 13
v_gene: TRBV14
d_gene: -
abundance: many

CDR3aa: CASSVNGELFF
CDR3nt: TGTGCCAGCAGCGTAAACGGGGAGCTGTTTTTT
j_gene: TRBJ2-2
len: 11
v_gene: TRBV6-5
d_gene: -
abundance: -

CDR3aa: CSVENRNSEAFF
CDR3nt: TGCAGCGTGGAGAACAGAAATTCTGAAGCTTTCTTT
j_gene: TRBJ1-1
len: 12
v_gene: TRBV29-1
d_gene: -
abundance: many

CDR3aa: CASSLSGIGSYEQYF
CDR3nt: TGTGCCAGCAGTTTGAGCGGGATAGGCTCCTACGAGCAGTACTTC
j_gene: TRBJ2-7
len: 15
v_gene: TRBV27
d_gene: TRBD2
abundance: few

CDR3aa: CASSQWGTGGWNEQFF
CDR3nt: TGTGCCAGCAGCCAATGGGGGACAGGGGGCTGGAATGAGCAGTTCTTC
j_gene: TRBJ2-1
len: 16
v_gene: TRBV14
d_gene: TRBD1
abundance: few

CDR3aa: CASSLGLAGYNEQFF
CDR3nt: TGCGCCAGCAGCTTGGGACTAGCGGGTTACAATGAGCAGTTCTTC
j_gene: TRBJ2-1
len: 15
v_gene: TRBV5-1
d_gene: TRBD2
abundance: many

CDR3aa: CASSLSQASYEQYF
CDR3nt: TGTGCCAGCAGCTTATCACAAGCCTCCTACGAGCAGTACTTC
j_gene: TRBJ2-7
len: 14
v_gene: TRBV7-2
d_gene: -
abundance: once

CDR3aa: CASRAGGDGYTF
CDR3nt: TGCGCCAGCAGGGCAGGGGGTGATGGCTACACCTTC
j_gene: TRBJ1-2
len: 12
v_gene: TRBV5-1
d_gene: TRBD1
abundance: -

CDR3aa: CSAAPGANSGNTIYF
CDR3nt: TGCAGTGCAGCACCGGGAGCCAACTCTGGAAACACCATATATTTT
j_gene: TRBJ1-3
len: 15
v_gene: TRBV20-1
d_gene: -
abundance: -

CDR3aa: CAWSNRQGINYGYTF
CDR3nt: TGTGCCTGGTCCAACAGACAGGGGATCAACTATGGCTACACCTTC
j_gene: TRBJ1-2
len: 15
v_gene: TRBV30
d_gene: TRBD1
abundance: many

CDR3aa: CASSFGVEQFF
CDR3nt: TGTGCCAGCAGCTTTGGGGTCGAGCAGTTCTTC
j_gene: TRBJ2-1
len: 11
v_gene: TRBV5-6
d_gene: -
abundance: many

CDR3aa: CAATTSKFRVGTEAFF
CDR3nt: TGTGCCGCGACAACAAGTAAGTTTCGGGTTGGCACTGAAGCTTTCTTT
j_gene: TRBJ1-1
len: 16
v_gene: TRBV28
d_gene: -
abundance: many

CDR3aa: CASSTHRDIGPGELFF
CDR3nt: TGTGCCAGCAGTACCCACCGGGATATTGGACCCGGGGAGCTGTTTTTT
j_gene: TRBJ2-2
len: 16
v_gene: TRBV6-2/TRBV6-3
d_gene: -
abundance: many

CDR3aa: CATSERSGIIENEQFF
CDR3nt: TGTGCCACCAGTGAAAGGTCCGGGATCATCGAAAATGAGCAGTTCTTC
j_gene: TRBJ2-1
len: 16
v_gene: TRBV24-1
d_gene: -
abundance: many

CDR3aa: CSVARDYEQYF
CDR3nt: TGCAGCGTTGCCAGGGACTACGAGCAGTACTTC
j_gene: TRBJ2-7
len: 11
v_gene: TRBV29-1
d_gene: -
abundance: many

CDR3aa: CSAPSLNTQYF
CDR3nt: TGCAGTGCTCCGAGCCTGAATACGCAGTATTTT
j_gene: TRBJ2-3
len: 11
v_gene: TRBV20-1
d_gene: -
abundance: many

CDR3aa: CAISESPVSGNTIYF
CDR3nt: TGTGCCATCAGTGAGTCCCCGGTCTCTGGAAACACCATATATTTT
j_gene: TRBJ1-3
len: 15
v_gene: TRBV10-3
d_gene: -
abundance: medium-sized

CDR3aa: CASSPDSATQYF
CDR3nt: TGTGCCAGCAGCCCTGACAGCGCGACGCAGTATTTT
j_gene: TRBJ2-3
len: 12
v_gene: TRBV6-2/TRBV6-3
d_gene: -
abundance: few

CDR3aa: CASSLSRTGGKDTQYF
CDR3nt: TGTGCCAGCAGCCTTAGCCGGACAGGGGGGAAAGATACGCAGTATTTT
j_gene: TRBJ2-3
len: 16
v_gene: TRBV7-9
d_gene: TRBD1
abundance: many

CDR3aa: CASLSGTRTKGELFF
CDR3nt: TGTGCCAGCCTATCCGGGACTAGAACGAAAGGGGAGCTGTTTTTT
j_gene: TRBJ2-2
len: 15
v_gene: TRBV6-1
d_gene: TRBD2
abundance: many

CDR3aa: CATGEKSYNEQFF
CDR3nt: TGTGCGACTGGGGAGAAGTCCTACAATGAGCAGTTCTTC
j_gene: TRBJ2-1
len: 13
v_gene: TRBV12-3/TRBV12-4
d_gene: -
abundance: many

CDR3aa: CASSQGGTGVENTEAFF
CDR3nt: TGTGCCAGCAGCCAAGGGGGGACAGGGGTCGAGAACACTGAAGCTTTCTTT
j_gene: TRBJ1-1
len: 17
v_gene: TRBV14
d_gene: TRBD1
abundance: few

CDR3aa: CASSPSGRALNEQFF
CDR3nt: TGTGCCAGCAGCCCTAGCGGGAGGGCCTTAAATGAGCAGTTCTTC
j_gene: TRBJ2-1
len: 15
v_gene: TRBV12-3/TRBV12-4
d_gene: TRBD2
abundance: many

CDR3aa: CASRERRGNTGELFF
CDR3nt: TGTGCCAGCAGGGAGAGAAGGGGGAACACCGGGGAGCTGTTTTTT
j_gene: TRBJ2-2
len: 15
v_gene: TRBV6-1
d_gene: -
abundance: many

CDR3aa: CASGTSGSNEQFF
CDR3nt: TGTGCCAGTGGGACTAGCGGGAGCAATGAGCAGTTCTTC
j_gene: TRBJ2-1
len: 13
v_gene: TRBV19
d_gene: TRBD2
abundance: -

CDR3aa: CSVEGDNQPQHF
CDR3nt: TGCAGCGTTGAAGGGGACAATCAGCCCCAGCATTTT
j_gene: TRBJ1-5
len: 12
v_gene: TRBV29-1
d_gene: -
abundance: many

CDR3aa: CASREGLADTQYF
CDR3nt: TGCGCCAGCAGAGAGGGTCTGGCAGATACGCAGTATTTT
j_gene: TRBJ2-3
len: 13
v_gene: TRBV10-2
d_gene: -
abundance: few

CDR3aa: CASSPWTSGDRTDTQYF
CDR3nt: TGCGCCAGCAGCCCTTGGACTAGCGGGGACCGAACGGATACGCAGTATTTT
j_gene: TRBJ2-3
len: 17
v_gene: TRBV4-3
d_gene: TRBD2
abundance: many

CDR3aa: CASSLSIDRVAEAFF
CDR3nt: TGTGCCAGCAGCTTATCCATCGACAGGGTTGCTGAAGCTTTCTTT
j_gene: TRBJ1-1
len: 15
v_gene: TRBV7-6
d_gene: TRBD1
abundance: -

CDR3aa: CASSSLLDRGYGYTF
CDR3nt: TGTGCCAGCAGTTCGCTTTTGGACAGAGGGTATGGCTACACCTTC
j_gene: TRBJ1-2
len: 15
v_gene: TRBV6-2/TRBV6-3
d_gene: -
abundance: many

CDR3aa: CASQGNSYEQYF
CDR3nt: TGTGCCAGCCAAGGGAACTCTTACGAGCAGTACTTC
j_gene: TRBJ2-7
len: 12
v_gene: TRBV27
d_gene: -
abundance: many

CDR3aa: CASSLAPGAQREQYF
CDR3nt: TGCGCCAGCAGCTTGGCTCCGGGTGCCCAACGGGAGCAGTACTTC
j_gene: TRBJ2-7
len: 15
v_gene: TRBV5-1
d_gene: -
abundance: -

CDR3aa: CSARTGTRDYEQYF
CDR3nt: TGCAGTGCTAGAACCGGGACTAGGGACTACGAGCAGTACTTC
j_gene: TRBJ2-7
len: 14
v_gene: TRBV20-1
d_gene: TRBD2
abundance: many

CDR3aa: CSARGVGVYTQYF
CDR3nt: TGCAGTGCTAGAGGCGTCGGCGTCTATACGCAGTATTTT
j_gene: TRBJ2-3
len: 13
v_gene: TRBV20-1
d_gene: -
abundance: many

CDR3aa: CSALDRVYYNEQFF
CDR3nt: TGCAGTGCCCTTGACAGGGTATACTACAATGAGCAGTTCTTC
j_gene: TRBJ2-1
len: 14
v_gene: TRBV20-1
d_gene: TRBD1
abundance: many

CDR3aa: CASSLDAGPMNTEAFF
CDR3nt: TGTGCCAGCAGCTTGGATGCGGGGCCCATGAACACTGAAGCTTTCTTT
j_gene: TRBJ1-1
len: 16
v_gene: TRBV5-6
d_gene: -
abundance: many

CDR3aa: CSVEAQGGYTF
CDR3nt: TGCAGCGTTGAGGCCCAAGGGGGCTACACCTTC
j_gene: TRBJ1-2
len: 11
v_gene: TRBV29-1
d_gene: -
abundance: many

CDR3aa: CASSSEYGWGNQPQHF
CDR3nt: TGTGCCAGCAGCTCCGAATATGGATGGGGCAATCAGCCCCAGCATTTT
j_gene: TRBJ1-5
len: 16
v_gene: TRBV5-5
d_gene: -
abundance: many

CDR3aa: CSVPGGRTEAFF
CDR3nt: TGCAGCGTTCCGGGGGGTCGGACTGAAGCTTTCTTT
j_gene: TRBJ1-1
len: 12
v_gene: TRBV29-1
d_gene: -
abundance: many

CDR3aa: CASREPDRGRGYTF
CDR3nt: TGTGCCAGCAGGGAACCCGACAGAGGACGAGGCTACACCTTC
j_gene: TRBJ1-2
len: 14
v_gene: TRBV28
d_gene: -
abundance: many

CDR3aa: CASSQDRLLKNTGELFF
CDR3nt: TGTGCCAGCAGCCAAGATAGACTCCTGAAGAACACCGGGGAGCTGTTTTTT
j_gene: TRBJ2-2
len: 17
v_gene: TRBV4-2
d_gene: -
abundance: few

CDR3aa: CASSRETQYF
CDR3nt: TGCGCCAGCAGCCGAGAGACCCAGTACTTC
j_gene: TRBJ2-5
len: 10
v_gene: TRBV4-3
d_gene: -
abundance: -

CDR3aa: CASSLEQPGTEAFF
CDR3nt: TGCGCCAGCAGCTTGGAACAGCCCGGGACTGAAGCTTTCTTT
j_gene: TRBJ1-1
len: 14
v_gene: TRBV5-1
d_gene: -
abundance: many